Sequencing of this T cell receptor (beta chain) was carried out in a study of memory CD4+ T cells and cytomegalovirus serostatus. Study-wide context: Donors were healthy Belgian adults, under ten CMV seropositive and 24 seronegative. Study conclusions and caveats: About 40% of the roughly 160 known CMV-associated TCRbeta sequences appeared in CD4+ memory.

Single viable CD3+CD4+CD8-CD45RO+ cells were sorted as the memory CD4+ T cells. After thawing, CD4+ T cells were positively selected. In the original analysis: After removing out-of-frame reads, around 2,100,000 distinct TCRbeta sequences remained. Sequenced by immunoSEQ multiplex PCR; TCRdb stores in-frame clones only, minus some. Clone size and the V and J calls come from that table; the DNA yielded D and trimming. The repertoire has roughly 49,000 clones, approximately 78% of them found once; the top ten carry 0.77%. Note on this clone: As yet, its antigen is unknown.

Germline assignment: CDR1 DFQATT and CDR2 SNEGSKA (reference sequence). CDR3 size: 11 residues. V lost 2 bases, J lost 3 bases, and 5 bases lay in between. The rearrangement uses TRBV20-1 and TRBJ2-7; no definite D call. This receptor was obtained from an adult in good health and CMV-seronegative. The sample was memory CD4+ T cells from blood. CDR3 residues: CSARINYEQYF. For the CDR3, the DNA is TGCAGTGCTAGAATCAACTACGAGCAGTACTTC.